A selection of T cell receptor beta chains follows, all from one sample in a study of shared clonotypes between healthy human individuals. Sequencing was performed with immunoSEQ multiplex PCR; in TCRdb, only in-frame clones are kept and a portion is missing. This repertoire shows fewer than 400,000 clones, less than 85% found once; its top ten account for about 9.4%. Sequenced input: memory CD4+ T cells sorted from blood. These receptors originate from a young man in good health. The conserved cysteine and the conserved F or W are not part of the CDR3 here.

v_gene	j_gene	CDR3aa
TRBV11-2	TRBJ1-2	ASSGQGIDGYT
TRBV19	TRBJ2-2	ASSMNSWNRENTGELF
TRBV30	TRBJ1-5	AWSVGDRAGNQPQH
TRBV7-6	TRBJ2-7	ASSPVFTGEQY
TRBV5-5	TRBJ1-2	ASSSGTGGNLDGYT
TRBV9	TRBJ1-1	ASSVGQPGTTEAF
TRBV6-6	TRBJ1-2	ASSLAGQGYPYGYT
TRBV18	TRBJ2-1	ASSPLSGTANNEQF
TRBV4-2	TRBJ1-5	ASSQDVTGQPQH
TRBV28	TRBJ2-1	ASSSTSGRAIEQF
TRBV27	TRBJ2-2	ASSWGHGNTGELF
TRBV5-1	TRBJ1-3	ASSSGIPSGNTIY
TRBV7-8	TRBJ2-5	ASSLGIKETQY
TRBV5-5	TRBJ2-2	ASRRVTGGVTGELF
TRBV2	TRBJ2-7	ASTRDILYEQY
TRBV19	TRBJ1-5	ASRHPGQGRNQPQH
TRBV15	TRBJ1-5	ATSRGGGSWQPQH
TRBV27	TRBJ2-7	ASRRSASGLYEQY
TRBV6-6	TRBJ2-7	ASSTGPGGVYEQY
TRBV11-1	TRBJ2-3	ASSLEERSTDTQY
TRBV11-1	TRBJ2-1	ASSQSLAGAVEQF
TRBV6-1	TRBJ1-5	ASSADRNQPQH
TRBV7-2	TRBJ2-1	ASSLLGGDSYNEQF
TRBV27	TRBJ1-4	ASSLSLQVNEKLF
TRBV13	TRBJ2-7	ASAILSGTLREQY
TRBV9	TRBJ2-3	ASSGLGTSGNTDTQY
TRBV18	TRBJ1-5	ASSPQYNQPQH
TRBV30	TRBJ2-2	AWSKGRVTGELF
TRBV5-1	TRBJ1-5	ASSLDGPNQPQH
TRBV6-4	TRBJ2-2	ASSDSSRGTGELF
TRBV7-7	TRBJ2-1	ASSRGLAGTYNEQF
TRBV27	TRBJ1-5	ASSLPNQPQH
TRBV20-1	TRBJ1-1	SATDRTEAF
TRBV30	TRBJ1-2	AWSVWQGEPSNYGYT
TRBV5-1	TRBJ2-7	ASSLDTGGEQY
TRBV9	TRBJ1-1	ASSGGRGGNTEAF
TRBV11-2	TRBJ2-5	ASSSALGSGRTETQY
TRBV11-2	TRBJ2-5	ASSLDWGESQY
TRBV10-2	TRBJ1-3	ASSESEQGVFGNTIY
TRBV19	TRBJ1-2	ASTGSLTPAGDYGYT
TRBV11-3	TRBJ2-1	ASSLASTGDEQF
TRBV6-6	TRBJ2-3	ASRGPGPRDTQY
TRBV29-1	TRBJ1-1	SVVSMGSSRGAF
TRBV6-4	TRBJ1-2	ASWKVVGGNYGYT
TRBV10-3	TRBJ2-1	AISGGSYNEQF
TRBV5-1	TRBJ2-7	ASSLARSYEQY
TRBV4-1	TRBJ2-4	ASSQVWRLAGVGAKNIQY
TRBV6-1	TRBJ2-7	ASREGASGEQY
TRBV10-1	TRBJ1-1	ASSEGGRTNTEAF
TRBV28	TRBJ2-1	ASRTYNEQF
TRBV19	TRBJ2-1	ASSPTRVHEQF
TRBV14	TRBJ2-5	ASSPFWEETQY
TRBV5-6	TRBJ2-1	ASSLWTSGTSYNEQF
TRBV15	TRBJ1-5	ATSRDRAQNQPQH
TRBV19	TRBJ2-7	ASSRTGLLREQY
TRBV11-3	TRBJ2-1	ASSTGTSGYNEQF
TRBV10-3	TRBJ2-4	AISADPENIQY
TRBV11-3	TRBJ2-2	ASSLAQGAGELF
TRBV18	TRBJ2-7	ASSPAISYEQY